The sequence of this T cell receptor (beta chain) was determined in a study of blood T cell repertoires in COVID-19. Across the study: In each case, the material was cDNA or gDNA derived from T cells, B-cell-depleted T cells, or PBMCs.

Original methodology: Amplifying reference gene primers gave estimates of nucleated cell counts. Here immunoSEQ multiplex PCR was the method, and the copy in TCRdb shows in-frame clones only, minus some. That table furnishes V, J and clone size, whereas the DNA furnished D and trimming. The sample contains some 180,000 clones, 60% to 80% of which appear only once. CDR3 length: 13 amino acids. V lost 8 bases and J lost 1; bases outside the gene matches: 5. Germline CDR1 LNHDA, CDR2 SQIVND (reference sequence). Participants had their cohort set by participant-reported clinical history. In the 2 weeks before study entry, exposed participants met a COVID-19 case, which was PCR-confirmed or clinician-diagnosed.

The rearrangement uses TRBV19 and TRBJ2-7; 7 bases map to TRBD2. The specimen sequenced was PBMCs or T cells enriched from blood (not recorded which). The receptor was derived from a man aged 55 to 69 who had been exposed to COVID-19. As DNA, the CDR3 is TGTGCCAGTCAAGGGGACTATTCCTACGAGCAGTACTTC. It specifies CASQGDYSYEQYF.